The source of this TCR beta chain is a study of prognosis after radiotherapy for stage I lung cancer. Across the whole study: The study included roughly 14 patients with newly diagnosed primary stage I lung tumors and a few with oligometastatic NSCLC after surgical resection of the primary tumor. Non-small cell lung cancer patients were all deemed medically inoperable. Study-wide findings and caveats: Usage of TRBV and TRBJ genes reportedly differed between metastatic and non-metastatic patients. Reduced Shannon entropy following stereotactic body radiation therapy was recorded in patients who developed distant metastases.

There are many counts of this clonotype. The antigen is undetermined. Template was genomic DNA; TCR beta CDR3 amplified in two multiplex PCR rounds. TRBV and TRBJ genes each had their own specific primers in first-round PCR. Each CDR3 protein gets one entry after TCRdb re-called the multiplex PCR reads with MiXCR. The data contain roughly 14,000 distinct CDR3 sequences, 25% to 30% of them singletons. The V end was cut by 3 bases, the J end by 4 bases, with 18 bases between. CDR1 is DFQATT, CDR2 SNEGSKA, per germline (reference sequence). The CDR3 has 16 amino acids. The sequences come from PBMCs, collected before or after stereotactic body radiation therapy (not recorded which). The source of this sequence is a donor aged 50 or older with non-small cell lung cancer. The V gene is TRBV20-1, the J gene TRBJ1-4; TRBD1 is a possible D gene (6 bases). The CDR3 protein is CSASSFRGGGNEKLFF. In nucleotides, the CDR3 is TGCAGTGCTAGTTCTTTCAGGGGTGGGGGTAATGAAAAACTGTTTTTT.